This T cell receptor (beta chain) was identified during a study of cytomegalovirus exposure and HLA in healthy donors. Study results and caveats: A highly shared variant cluster was judged a likely technical artifact. For most TCR beta V segments, an earlier analysis put the productive rate at about 90% or about 30% of the time. The study dropped some indistinguishable V segments, TRBV6-2 and TRBV6-3 among them.

The CDR3 is 15 amino acids. V lost 5 bases and J lost 1, with 15 bases in between. Germline V gene sequence: CDR1 MDHEN, CDR2 SYDVKM. The PCR employed 60 Vbeta primers together with 13 Jbeta primers. TCRdb's table, derived via immunoSEQ multiplex PCR, lists solely in-frame clones and lacks some. This sample has more than 120,000 clones, with 78% found just once. Turning to this clone: What it recognizes is unknown.

The TCR was taken from a woman in her 40s in good health and CMV-seropositive. Sequenced: PBMCs. V gene TRBV28 combines with J gene TRBJ2-7, with D perhaps TRBD1 (5 bases). CDR3 in amino acids: CASSPPTVQSYEQYF. In DNA, the CDR3 is TGTGCCAGCAGTCCACCGACAGTTCAGTCCTACGAGCAGTACTTC.